Below, 8 T cell receptor beta chains from the same sample are listed, as sequenced in a study of cytomegalovirus exposure and HLA in healthy donors (dated by TCRdb to about 2017). Library preparation employed the immunoSEQ multiplex PCR assay. For the multiplex PCR, a mixture combining 60 forward primers for TCR Vbeta segments and 13 reverse primers for TCR Jbeta segments was used. In TCRdb, the immuneACCESS table is reduced to in-frame sequences with V and J assigned. These tables do not hold every clone; where another copy was compared, an unresolved V gene accounts for under half, and the others remain unexplained. The sample table contains roughly 100,000 clones; only one count was recorded for 60% to 80% of them. 3.2% of the sample is taken by the ten largest. What was sequenced was PBMCs. All receptors derive from a man aged 25-45 years in good health and CMV-seronegative.

This rearrangement joins TRBV5-5 to TRBJ1-4, with D perhaps TRBD1 (6 bases). CDR1 and CDR2 (germline): SGHKS, YYEKEE (reference sequence). This CDR3 region has 15 residues. V gave up 4 bases and J gave up 5 bases, with 15 bases separating them. CDR3 amino acids: CASSLQGGGNEKLFF. In nucleotides, the CDR3 is TGTGCCAGCAGCCTCCAGGGAGGGGGAAATGAAAAACTGTTTTTT.

J is TRBJ2-6 and V is TRBV7-3; weak D call: TRBD1 (5 bases). The CDR3 covers 17 residues. V shed 5 bases and J shed 0 bases, with 14 bases lying between them. CDR1 is SGHTA, CDR2 FQGTGA, per germline. The chain's CDR3 is CASSVSTANSGANVLTF. The CDR3 nucleotides read TGTGCCAGCAGCGTATCGACAGCCAACTCTGGGGCCAACGTCCTGACTTTC.

The rearrangement links TRBV19 to TRBJ1-5; 9 bases line up with TRBD1. This CDR3 is built from 13 residues. V was clipped by 3 bases and J by 6 bases; unmatched bases: 0. Germline V gene data show CDR1 as LNHDA and CDR2 as SQIVND (reference sequence). The CDR3 reads CASSMDRGQPQHF. For the CDR3, the DNA is TGTGCCAGTAGTATGGACAGGGGTCAGCCCCAGCATTTT.

V gene TRBV11-3 combines with J gene TRBJ1-5; TRBD1 aligns across 8 bases. The germline V gene encodes CDR1 SGHNT and CDR2 YENEEA. The CDR3 has 17 amino acids. The trim removed 3 bases at V and 2 bases at J, leaving 9 bases unmatched. CDR3 loop: CASSLGQELLGNQPQHF. The CDR3 DNA reads as TGTGCCAGCAGCTTGGGACAGGAGCTATTAGGCAATCAGCCCCAGCATTTT.

This clone came up once. The V call is TRBV5-4, the J call TRBJ2-7, with 7 positions matching TRBD2. The J segment lost 3 bases and the V segment lost 0 bases, leaving 3 bases of the junction unmatched. Germline values: CDR1 SGHNT, CDR2 YYREEE (reference sequence). This CDR3 region has 14 residues. The CDR3 sequence is CASSLESGNYEQYF. DNA for the CDR3: TGTGCCAGCAGCTTGGAAAGCGGGAACTACGAGCAGTACTTC.

In DNA form, the CDR3 reads TGCGCCAGCAGCCAAAAAGTGGGAGACACAGATACGCAGTATTTT. Its protein product is CASSQKVGDTDTQYF. This sequence joins TRBV4-1 and TRBJ2-3; a weak D match, TRBD2 (5 bases). This CDR3 is 15 amino acids long. Germline CDR1 and CDR2: MGHRA and YSYEKL. Between the trimmed V and J ends, which lost 2 bases and 2 bases, there was a span of 11 bases.

The rearrangement links TRBV2 to TRBJ1-5, with D maybe TRBD1 (5 bases). The CDR3 runs to 14 residues. V dropped 5 bases and J dropped 8 bases, with 16 bases sitting between them. Germline V gene data show CDR1 as SNHLY and CDR2 as FYNNEI. The CDR3 coding sequence is TGTGCCAGCAGTAAAAGTTTGGGGCTGGAGCCCCAGCATTTT. This translates into CASSKSLGLEPQHF.

This clone was counted only a few times. V usage is TRBV7-2 and J usage is TRBJ1-5; D is uncertain. The CDR3 is 13 residues long. Trimming removed 0 bases at V and 4 bases at J, with 4 bases between. Germline loops: CDR1 SGHTA, CDR2 FQGNSA. The DNA of the CDR3 is TGTGCCAGCAGCTTAGCCTTAAATCAGCCCCAGCATTTT. It specifies CASSLALNQPQHF.